The rows below give T cell receptor beta chains drawn from one sample of a study of graft-versus-host responses after intestinal transplantation. Repertoires were generated with immunoSEQ multiplex PCR, while TCRdb's copy carries only in-frame clones and drops some. The data contain roughly 85,000 clones, 85% to 95% of them singletons. These receptors' targets are unknown. The material sequenced was unstimulated CD8+ T cells sorted from spleen or lymph node cells, taken before transplant. The receptor set was obtained from a human donor who was the organ donor for an intestinal transplant. Each CDR3 is given with its conserved first and last residue. A D gene is named only where the DNA matches it firmly. Rows give clone size only sometimes, using once, few, many, or a class for an expanded clone.

D: TRBD1; size: -; V: TRBV6-5; J: TRBJ1-1; CDR3: CASSYSTGTNTEAFF; DNA: TGTGCCAGCAGTTACTCGACAGGGACGAACACTGAAGCTTTCTTT
D: -; size: -; V: TRBV6-4; J: TRBJ2-1; CDR3: CASSDGGQNEQFF; DNA: TGTGCCAGCAGTGACGGGGGGCAAAATGAGCAGTTCTTC
D: TRBD1; size: -; V: TRBV6-5; J: TRBJ2-3; CDR3: CASSPTGGGVDTQYF; DNA: TGTGCCAGCAGCCCTACAGGGGGCGGCGTAGATACGCAGTATTTT
D: -; size: -; V: TRBV27; J: TRBJ2-7; CDR3: CASSTRQEGNEQYF; DNA: TGTGCCAGCAGTACCAGACAGGAAGGTAACGAGCAGTACTTC
D: -; size: -; V: TRBV5-4; J: TRBJ1-2; CDR3: CASSSGGGGANYGYTF; DNA: TGTGCCAGCAGCTCGGGGGGAGGAGGGGCGAACTATGGCTACACCTTC
D: -; size: -; V: TRBV2; J: TRBJ2-5; CDR3: CASAMSGGSGLQETQYF; DNA: TGTGCCAGCGCAATGAGCGGTGGTAGCGGACTTCAAGAGACCCAGTACTTC
D: -; size: -; V: TRBV27; J: TRBJ2-3; CDR3: CASSRGADTQYF; DNA: TGTGCCAGCTCAAGAGGGGCAGATACGCAGTATTTT
D: TRBD1; size: once; V: TRBV19; J: TRBJ1-2; CDR3: CASRWTGDGYTF; DNA: TGTGCCAGTAGATGGACAGGGGACGGCTACACCTTC
D: -; size: -; V: TRBV29-1; J: TRBJ1-2; CDR3: CSVERTGGGYGYTF; DNA: TGCAGCGTGGAAAGAACCGGGGGTGGATATGGCTACACCTTC
D: TRBD1; size: few; V: TRBV4-1; J: TRBJ2-7; CDR3: CASSQDLTGTGAVSYEQYF; DNA: TGCGCCAGCAGCCAAGATCTCACCGGGACAGGGGCGGTCTCCTACGAGCAGTACTTC
D: -; size: once; V: TRBV27; J: TRBJ2-7; CDR3: CASSLQLSYEQYF; DNA: TGTGCCAGCAGTTTACAACTCTCCTACGAGCAGTACTTC
D: TRBD1; size: -; V: TRBV13; J: TRBJ1-1; CDR3: CASSLTGVESAAFF; DNA: TGTGCCAGCAGCTTAACAGGGGTTGAGTCGGCGGCTTTCTTT
D: -; size: -; V: TRBV13; J: TRBJ1-1; CDR3: CASRGTEAFF; DNA: TGTGCCAGCAGAGGGACTGAAGCTTTCTTT
D: TRBD2; size: once; V: TRBV27; J: TRBJ2-3; CDR3: CASAPNGLAGGRGDTQYF; DNA: TGTGCCAGCGCCCCTAACGGACTAGCGGGAGGCCGCGGGGATACGCAGTATTTT
D: TRBD1; size: -; V: TRBV4-1; J: TRBJ2-7; CDR3: CASSRGTASSYEQYF; DNA: TGCGCCAGCAGCCGAGGGACAGCGAGCTCCTACGAGCAGTACTTC
D: -; size: few; V: TRBV10-1; J: TRBJ2-1; CDR3: CASSEDRAGSYNEQFF; DNA: TGCGCCAGCAGTGAAGATCGCGCAGGGTCATACAATGAGCAGTTCTTC
D: -; size: -; V: TRBV27; J: TRBJ2-7; CDR3: CASSFGRAYEQYF; DNA: TGTGCCAGCAGTTTTGGCAGGGCCTACGAGCAGTACTTC
D: -; size: -; V: TRBV5-5; J: TRBJ1-6; CDR3: CASSLTAYNSPLHF; DNA: TGTGCCAGCAGCTTGACAGCTTATAATTCACCCCTCCACTTT
D: -; size: -; V: TRBV19; J: TRBJ1-1; CDR3: CASSTGTAEAFF; DNA: TGTGCCAGTAGTACAGGGACCGCTGAAGCTTTCTTT
D: -; size: once; V: TRBV4-1; J: TRBJ2-5; CDR3: CASSLGGEATQYF; DNA: TGCGCCAGCAGCCTTGGGGGAGAAGCGACCCAGTACTTC
D: -; size: -; V: TRBV9; J: TRBJ2-1; CDR3: CASSVGLNQASEQFF; DNA: TGTGCCAGCAGCGTAGGGCTTAATCAGGCGAGTGAGCAGTTCTTC
D: TRBD1; size: -; V: TRBV7-3; J: TRBJ2-3; CDR3: CASSGGQGAVDTQYF; DNA: TGTGCCAGCAGTGGAGGACAGGGGGCGGTGGATACGCAGTATTTT
D: -; size: -; V: TRBV7-8; J: TRBJ1-1; CDR3: CASSLGRGTSEAFF; DNA: TGTGCCAGCAGCTTAGGGCGGGGGACCTCTGAAGCTTTCTTT
D: TRBD2; size: -; V: TRBV7-6; J: TRBJ2-1; CDR3: CASSLLSGGTYNEQFF; DNA: TGTGCCAGCAGCTTACTCTCGGGAGGGACCTACAATGAGCAGTTCTTC
D: -; size: once; V: TRBV5-1; J: TRBJ2-4; CDR3: CASSLETGNIQYF; DNA: TGCGCCAGCAGCTTGGAGACAGGAAACATTCAGTACTTC
D: -; size: -; V: TRBV6-4; J: TRBJ1-5; CDR3: CASKNQPQHF; DNA: TGTGCCAGCAAAAATCAGCCCCAGCATTTT
D: -; size: -; V: TRBV21-1; J: TRBJ2-1; CDR3: CASSKGCSSGLTYNEQFF; DNA: TGTGCCAGCAGCAAAGGGTGCAGTTCGGGGCTAACCTACAATGAGCAGTTCTTC
D: -; size: -; V: TRBV4-1; J: TRBJ2-3; CDR3: CASSLSRGGTDTQYF; DNA: TGCGCCAGCAGCCTTTCAAGAGGGGGCACAGATACGCAGTATTTT
D: -; size: -; V: TRBV4-1; J: TRBJ2-7; CDR3: CASSQGSGLYEQYF; DNA: TGCGCCAGCAGTCAAGGGTCAGGACTTTACGAGCAGTACTTC
D: -; size: -; V: TRBV5-1; J: TRBJ2-7; CDR3: CASSLEVWRGHGYEQYF; DNA: TGCGCCAGCAGCTTGGAGGTTTGGAGGGGCCATGGGTACGAGCAGTACTTC
D: -; size: -; V: TRBV2; J: TRBJ2-1; CDR3: CASMGPDREQFF; DNA: TGTGCCAGCATGGGGCCGGACCGCGAGCAGTTCTTC
D: -; size: -; V: TRBV27; J: TRBJ1-1; CDR3: CASKGGRNTEAFF; DNA: TGTGCCAGCAAAGGTGGCAGGAACACTGAAGCTTTCTTT